This entry lists 9 T cell receptor beta chains sequenced from one sample in a study of Ad26.COV2.S vaccination and SARS-CoV-2 variants. As for treatment: around 19 received Ad26.COV2.S at low or high dose, single or two shots; 5 received placebo; per-sample allocation not given. Sampling was done on day 63 after the first vaccine or placebo injection. Repertoires were generated with immunoSEQ multiplex PCR, while TCRdb's copy carries only in-frame clones and drops some. Among around 300,000 clones listed, around nine tenths were seen once. Sequenced material: peripheral blood, taken in a trial of Ad26.COV2.S vaccine versus placebo. The receptors derive from a person aged 18-60 years who received the Ad26.COV2.S COVID-19 vaccine or a placebo.

The CDR3 loop is CASRGAGANGYTF. Written as DNA, the CDR3 is TGTGCCAGTCGCGGCGCAGGCGCGAATGGCTACACCTTC. V and J are TRBV27 and TRBJ1-2; the D is unclear. The germline V gene has CDR1 MNHEY and CDR2 SMNVEV (reference sequence). V lost 9 bases to trimming and J lost 6 bases, with 17 bases between them. This CDR3 has 13 residues.

The genes are TRBV5-6 and TRBJ2-7; the D call may be TRBD1 or TRBD2 (6 bases each). Germline CDR1 is SGHDT and CDR2 is YYEEEE. CDR3 size: 14 residues. Between the trimmed V and J ends, which lost 2 bases and 3 bases, there was a span of 12 bases. This CDR3 is CASSLGGSHYEQYF. CDR3 in DNA: TGTGCCAGCAGCTTAGGGGGGTCCCACTACGAGCAGTACTTC.

V and J are TRBV5-6 and TRBJ1-4; D might be TRBD1 (6 bases). The CDR3 totals 14 residues. Trimming took off 2 bases at V and 10 bases at J, with 15 bases between the two ends. Germline CDR1 reads SGHDT; CDR2 reads YYEEEE. The CDR3, as DNA: TGTGCCAGCAGCTTCCCCGGGACATATGGAAAACTGTTTTTT. The encoded protein is CASSFPGTYGKLFF.

This clone came up a few times. This chain links TRBV19 with TRBJ1-2, with 7 positions matching TRBD1. With 4 bases clipped from V and 4 bases from J, the junction kept 3 bases outside the gene matches. Germline CDR1 reads LNHDA; CDR2 reads SQIVND (reference sequence). CDR3 length equals 13 residues. CDR3 DNA sequence: TGTGCCAGTAGTAGAGGGGGCGCCTATGGCTACACCTTC. It yields the protein CASSRGGAYGYTF.

The chain uses TRBV6-5 and TRBJ1-1; 7 positions match TRBD1. Per the germline V gene, CDR1 is MNHEY and CDR2 is SVGAGI. Trimming removed 6 bases from V and 7 bases from J; junction bases left unmatched: 8. The CDR3 contains 13 residues. CDR3 coding DNA: TGTGCCAGCAGGGGACAGCACAGTTATGAAGCTTTCTTT. It specifies CASRGQHSYEAFF.

This chain uses TRBV7-2 with TRBJ2-7; weak D call: TRBD1 (6 bases). This CDR3 spans 14 amino acids. V dropped 5 bases and J dropped 2 bases, with 13 bases sitting between them. Germline CDR1 and CDR2: SGHTA and FQGNSA. The DNA for the CDR3 is TGTGCCAGCAGCCTAGGGGGATCCGCCTACGAGCAGTACTTC. As protein: CASSLGGSAYEQYF.

CDR3 DNA sequence: TGTGCCAGCAGCCAATCGAGTCAGGGGGCAGCGACCCTCCACTTT. This translates into CASSQSSQGAATLHF. The chain recombines TRBV16 with TRBJ1-6; 8 bases are shared with TRBD1. V shed 0 bases, J shed 14 bases, and the junction held 9 bases outside the gene matches. The germline V gene has CDR1 KGHSY and CDR2 FQNENV. The CDR3 length is 15 residues.

This chain connects TRBV18 to TRBJ2-7; 9 bases align to TRBD1. CDR1 is KGHSH and CDR2 is LQKENI in the germline V gene. Trimming removed 6 bases from V and 5 bases from J; junction bases left unmatched: 8. The CDR3 totals 14 residues. For the CDR3, the DNA is TGTGCCAGCTCTCTCGGACAGGGGAGACACGAGCAGTACTTC. Translating it yields CASSLGQGRHEQYF. Drawing the rest from reference TRBV18 and TRBJ2-7, the complete variable domain is NAGVMQNPRHLVRRRGQEARLRCSPMKGHSHVYWYRQLPEEGLKFMVYLQKENIIDESGMPKERFSAEFPKEGPSILRIQQVVRGDSAAYFCASSLGQGRHEQYFGPGTRLTVT.

This clone was seen a few times. V and J are TRBV4-1 and TRBJ1-4; D is possibly TRBD1 (6 bases). The CDR3 contains 17 residues. Trimming removed 1 base from V and 4 bases from J, with 16 bases in between. The germline CDR1 and CDR2 sequences are MGHRA and YSYEKL. The CDR3 DNA sequence: TGCGCCAGCAGCCAAGTCTGGGGGGCGAGATATAATGAAAAACTGTTTTTT. Amino acid sequence: CASSQVWGARYNEKLFF.